The clone carrying this T cell receptor beta chain was found many times. The antigen is undetermined. The sequenced fragment ends 3 residues before the CDR3 boundary, so the rest is inferred from the germline J gene. This entry is derived from a study of T cell clonality in common variable immunodeficiency. Study outcomes and limitations: In common variable immunodeficiency, TCR beta chains reportedly carried fewer deletions and N-nucleotide insertions. T cell subpopulation sequencing would be needed to explain CVID clonality.

Using immunoSEQ multiplex PCR, the repertoire was profiled, and TCRdb retains in-frame clones only, with some absent. Captured here are 25,000 to 35,000 clones, none seen once; the top ten comprise just over 3%. CDR3 length equals 18 residues. V trimming: 0 bases; J trimming: 0 bases; junction bases outside the gene matches: 11. The germline CDR1 and CDR2 sequences are DFQATT and SNEGSKA (reference sequence). The source is a human donor with common variable immunodeficiency. V is TRBV20-1 and J is TRBJ1-5; 7 bases line up with TRBD1. Sequencing was carried out using peripheral blood mononuclear cells. The sequenced CDR3 bases are TGCAGTGCTAGAGATAGATTCGGGACAGCGTATAGCAATCAGCCC. Residues: CSARDRFGTAYSNQP. The whole CDR3 protein reads CSARDRFGTAYSNQPQHF.